The clone carrying this T cell receptor beta chain was seen only once. The antigen is undetermined. MiXCR, applied by TCRdb to the reads, yields one record per CDR3 protein. The table includes about 62,000 distinct CDR3 sequences, 62% detected once. The germline gives CDR1 MDHEN, CDR2 SYDVKM. The V end was cut by 6 bases, the J end by 2 bases, with 12 bases between. The CDR3 contains 14 residues. The record originates from a study of type 1 regulatory T cells. On the study more broadly: T-allo10 is an in vitro-generated, Tr1-enriched CD4 T cell product specific for alloantigen.

Whole-study findings and limits: Tr1 cells had a more restricted TCR repertoire than non-Tr1 cells.

The genes are TRBV28 and TRBJ2-3; D remains ambiguous. The sample comprised cultured non-Tr1 T cells, either the whole culture or a sorted T cell fraction (not recorded which). This TCR was recovered from a human donor in good health. CDR3 in DNA: TGTGCCAGCAGCACACGGACGTTCACAGATACGCAGTATTTT. Protein sequence: CASSTRTFTDTQYF.